This T cell receptor beta chain was observed in a study of blood T cell repertoires in COVID-19. Turning to the study itself: Samples representing acute and convalescent COVID-19 were sourced from the United States, Italy and Spain. Sample material is recorded as cDNA or gDNA derived from T cells, B-cell-depleted T cells, or PBMCs.

Original processing methods: Estimates of nucleated cell counts were drawn from the amplification of reference gene primers. Assay used: immunoSEQ multiplex PCR; TCRdb lists only in-frame clones, some missing. The V and J calls and the clone size are those of that table, but D and trimming were determined from the DNA. The table records some 290,000 clones, roughly 91% of them present only once. Trimming stripped 3 bases from V and 4 bases from J, with 9 bases between. The CDR3 contains 13 residues. Germline CDR1 is MRHNA and CDR2 is SNTAGT. In Seattle, patients joined the study during active infection and were tracked longitudinally.

The sample taken for sequencing was peripheral blood. The sequence came from a woman under 40 with COVID-19, enrolled during active disease. The genes are TRBV6-4 and TRBJ1-2; the D is unclear. This chain's CDR3 is CASSDVQFYGYTF. CDR3 coding DNA: TGTGCCAGCAGTGATGTTCAGTTCTATGGCTACACCTTC.